The rows below give T cell receptor beta chains drawn from one sample of a study of blood T cells in healthy people across ages. Each CDR3 protein is one row after TCRdb ran MiXCR on the 5' RACE reads. The table records hundreds of thousands of distinct CDR3 sequences, around three fifths of them present only once. The specimen was blood. These receptors came from a man in his 60s in good health. Both conserved end residues are part of each CDR3. The order of the fields is clone size, D gene, J gene, V gene, CDR3 DNA, CDR3 protein. A D gene is named only where the DNA matches it firmly. A clone size is listed for some rows: how often the clone was seen (once, few, many), or a class if it is expanded.

>once|.|TRBJ2-7|TRBV5-1
TGCGCCAGCAGCTTGGGGACTACCTACTACGAGCAGTACTTC
CASSLGTTYYEQYF
>.|TRBD1|TRBJ2-1|TRBV28
TGTGCCAGCCAAACGATCGGGACAGGGGGCTCTAGTGAGCAGTTCTTC
CASQTIGTGGSSEQFF
>few|TRBD2|TRBJ2-5|TRBV3-1
TGTGCCAGCAGCCAAGGGGTACTAGCGGGGTTCCAGTACTTC
CASSQGVLAGFQYF
>once|TRBD2|TRBJ2-1|TRBV11-3
TGTGCCAGCAGCCCAAACCTGGGCGGGGGACCCTACAATGAGCAGTTCTTC
CASSPNLGGGPYNEQFF
>.|TRBD1|TRBJ2-5|TRBV3-1
TGTGCCAGCAGCTACAGGGGGCGCGAGACCCAGTACTTC
CASSYRGRETQYF
>few|.|TRBJ2-7|TRBV2
TGTGCCAGCAAGCCCAGCGGCTACGAGCAGTACTTC
CASKPSGYEQYF
>.|.|TRBJ1-2|TRBV19
TGTGCCAGTAGTGTCCCGACAGTCTATGGCTACACCTTC
CASSVPTVYGYTF
>.|.|TRBJ1-2|TRBV20-1
TGCAGTGCGGGGATCTTGGGGGGCGTAGACTATGGCTACACCTTC
CSAGILGGVDYGYTF
>.|.|TRBJ1-2|TRBV20-1
TGCAGTGCTCACGGGGAGACTAACTATGGCTACACCTTC
CSAHGETNYGYTF
>.|.|TRBJ2-1|TRBV20-1
TGCAGTGCTAACCGGGACTCCCAGGCGAATGAGCAGTTCTTC
CSANRDSQANEQFF
>.|.|TRBJ2-6|TRBV19
TGTGCCAGTGAGATCTCTGGGGCCAACGTCCTGACTTTC
CASEISGANVLTF
>.|.|TRBJ2-7|TRBV7-9
TGTGCCAGCAGCGGGGCGGGACATCAGGTTTTCTACGAGCAGTACTTC
CASSGAGHQVFYEQYF
>.|TRBD1|TRBJ2-4|TRBV12-5
TGTGCTAGTGGTCCGGGACAGGGGACAAACATTCAGTACTTC
CASGPGQGTNIQYF
>few|.|TRBJ2-6|TRBV5-5
TGTGCCAGCAGCTTAGACTACTCTGGGGCCAACGTCCTGACTTTC
CASSLDYSGANVLTF
>few|TRBD2|TRBJ2-4|TRBV10-3
TGTGCCATCAGCCCGGGACTAGCGGGGGCTCACCTAGCCAAAAACATTCAGTACTTC
CAISPGLAGAHLAKNIQYF
>.|TRBD1|TRBJ1-2|TRBV7-8
TGTGCCAGCAGCTGGACAGGGGCGTCCTATGGCTACACCTTC
CASSWTGASYGYTF
>few|TRBD1|TRBJ2-5|TRBV6-6
TGTGCCAGCAGTTACGGACAGGGCCCGGGGACCCAGTACTTC
CASSYGQGPGTQYF
>.|.|TRBJ1-4|TRBV2
TGTGCCAGCAGTACTCAGGGATCGGCGGGGGAAAAACTGTTTTTT
CASSTQGSAGEKLFF
>few|.|TRBJ2-5|TRBV5-1
TGCGCCAGCAGCTTGACCGCATATGAGACCCAGTACTTC
CASSLTAYETQYF
>.|TRBD1|TRBJ2-7|TRBV18
TGTGCCAGCTGGAACAGCGACAGGGGTGTCGGCGAGCAGTACTTC
CASWNSDRGVGEQYF
>.|TRBD1|TRBJ2-7|TRBV27
TGTGCCAGCAGTTTATGGGACAGTAGCTCCTACGAGCAGTACTTC
CASSLWDSSSYEQYF
>.|TRBD2|TRBJ2-1|TRBV5-1
TGTGCCAGCAGCGAACGGGGACTAGCGGGAGAAAAGTTCTTC
CASSERGLAGEKFF
>.|.|TRBJ1-4|TRBV29-1
TGCAGCGTAGCCCGCATAGGGGGGACGGAAGAAAAACTGTTTTTT
CSVARIGGTEEKLFF
>.|TRBD2|TRBJ2-5|TRBV20-1
TGCAGTGCTAGACAAGGACTAGCGGGGGGGAATGAGCAGTACTTC
CSARQGLAGGNEQYF
>once|TRBD2|TRBJ2-7|TRBV28
TGTGCCAGCAGTCAGACTAGCGGGGGGCCCCCCTACGAGCAGTACTTC
CASSQTSGGPPYEQYF
>few|.|TRBJ1-4|TRBV13
TGTGCCAACAGCTTGGGGGATAGGGGAAAACTGTTTTTT
CANSLGDRGKLFF
>.|.|TRBJ2-1|TRBV6-2/TRBV6-3
TGTGCCAGCAGTTACCCCGCGGGACAGAGGACCTTCTCCTACAATGAGCAGTTCTTC
CASSYPAGQRTFSYNEQFF
>few|.|TRBJ2-5|TRBV3-1
TGTGCCAGCAGCCAAGAAGGTTGGGGTCAAGAGACCCAGTACTTC
CASSQEGWGQETQYF
>.|.|TRBJ1-5|TRBV12-3/TRBV12-4
TGTGCCAGCAGTTTCGGCGGACAAGTGGGCAATCAGCCCCAGCATTTT
CASSFGGQVGNQPQHF
>.|.|TRBJ2-1|TRBV28
TGTGCCAGCAGTCGTCCCACTAGGTACAATGAGCAGTTCTTC
CASSRPTRYNEQFF
>.|.|TRBJ1-1|TRBV10-3
TGTGCCATCAGGGGGACGGTGAACACTGAAGCTTTCTTT
CAIRGTVNTEAFF
>.|TRBD1|TRBJ1-2|TRBV6-5
TGTGCCAGCAGTTACTCGACAGGGGGAAGCTATGGCTACACCTTC
CASSYSTGGSYGYTF
>few|.|TRBJ2-7|TRBV29-1
TGCAGCGTTGAAGATCGGGCGGGGGCGGGCTACGAGCAGTACTTC
CSVEDRAGAGYEQYF
>.|.|TRBJ1-4|TRBV6-6
TGTGCCAGCAGACCCGACAGGACGACTAATGAAAAACTGTTTTTT
CASRPDRTTNEKLFF
>.|.|TRBJ1-5|TRBV6-5
TGTGCCAGCAGTTACTCGGCGGAGGAAAGGCAGCCCCAGCATTTT
CASSYSAEERQPQHF
>few|.|TRBJ1-6|TRBV6-5
TGTGCCAGCAGCAGAGCCTCCTATAATTCACCCCTCCACTTT
CASSRASYNSPLHF
>.|.|TRBJ2-7|TRBV12-3/TRBV12-4
TGTGCCAGCAGGCCGTCCGGGTACGAGCAGTACTTC
CASRPSGYEQYF
>many|.|TRBJ2-3|TRBV14
TGTGCCAGCAGCCAGCCCAGCCGTACGCAGTATTTT
CASSQPSRTQYF
>.|.|TRBJ2-7|TRBV7-2
TGTGCCAGCAGCTCGAACAGATTCTCCTACGAGCAGTACTTC
CASSSNRFSYEQYF
>few|.|TRBJ2-6|TRBV12-5
TGTGCTAGTGGTGGATTCTCTGGGGCCAACGTCCTGACTTTC
CASGGFSGANVLTF
>.|TRBD1|TRBJ1-5|TRBV5-5
TGTGCCAGCAGCGTGACAGGGTCTCCGCCCCAGCATTTT
CASSVTGSPPQHF
>.|.|TRBJ2-7|TRBV25-1
TGTGCCAGCAGTGAGGTAGTAGGAGTATACGAGCAGTACTTC
CASSEVVGVYEQYF
>few|TRBD2|TRBJ2-1|TRBV4-1
TGCGCCAGCAGCCAAGAGAGGAGACCGGGGACTAGTTATACGAGCTCCTACAATGAGCAGTTCTTC
CASSQERRPGTSYTSSYNEQFF
>few|TRBD2|TRBJ2-7|TRBV5-1
TGCGCCAGCAGCTTGATGCCGGGGGGCGAGCAGTACTTC
CASSLMPGGEQYF
>.|TRBD1|TRBJ1-4|TRBV12-3/TRBV12-4
TGTGCCAGCAGTGGGACAGTAAATGAAAAACTGTTTTTT
CASSGTVNEKLFF